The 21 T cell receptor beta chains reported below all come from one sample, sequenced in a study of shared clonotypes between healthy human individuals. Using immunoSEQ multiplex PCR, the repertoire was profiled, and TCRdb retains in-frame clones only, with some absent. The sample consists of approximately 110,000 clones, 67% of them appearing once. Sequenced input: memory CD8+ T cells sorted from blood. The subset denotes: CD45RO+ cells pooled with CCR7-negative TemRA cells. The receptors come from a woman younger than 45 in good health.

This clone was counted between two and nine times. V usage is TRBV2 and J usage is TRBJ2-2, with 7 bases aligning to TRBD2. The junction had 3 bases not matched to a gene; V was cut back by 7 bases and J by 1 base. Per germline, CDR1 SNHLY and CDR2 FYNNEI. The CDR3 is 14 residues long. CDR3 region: CASIPSGNTGELFF. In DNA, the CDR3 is TGTGCCAGCATTCCTAGCGGGAACACCGGGGAGCTGTTTTTT.

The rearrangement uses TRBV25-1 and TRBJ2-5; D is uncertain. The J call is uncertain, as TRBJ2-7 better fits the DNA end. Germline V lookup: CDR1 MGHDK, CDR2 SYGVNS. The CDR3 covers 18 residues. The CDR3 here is CASSGHAHSPESSYEQYF. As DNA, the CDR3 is TGTGCCAGCAGTGGCCACGCACACAGCCCGGAGAGCTCCTACGAGCAGTACTTC.

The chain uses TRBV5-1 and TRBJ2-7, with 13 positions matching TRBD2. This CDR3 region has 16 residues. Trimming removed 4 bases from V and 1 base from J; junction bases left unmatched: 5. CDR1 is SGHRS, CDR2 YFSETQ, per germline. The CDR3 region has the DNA TGCGCCAGCAGCCCCTGGACTAGCGGGAGTTCCTACGAGCAGTACTTC. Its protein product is CASSPWTSGSSYEQYF.

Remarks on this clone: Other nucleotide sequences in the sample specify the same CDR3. The CDR3: CASSLSTNEQFF. CDR3 nucleotide sequence: TGTGCCAGCAGCTTATCGACGAATGAGCAGTTCTTC. The V and J genes are TRBV7-9 and TRBJ2-1; no definite D call. The germline V gene encodes CDR1 SEHNR and CDR2 FQNEAQ (reference sequence). V lost 2 bases, J lost 7 bases, and 6 bases lay in between. This CDR3 is built from 12 residues. The full variable domain, its missing parts supplied by reference TRBV7-9 and TRBJ2-1, is DTGVSQNPRHKITKRGQNVTFRCDPISEHNRLYWYRQTLGQGPEFLTYFQNEAQLEKSRLLSDRFSAERPKGSFSTLEIQRTEQGDSAMYLCASSLSTNEQFFGPGTRLTVL.

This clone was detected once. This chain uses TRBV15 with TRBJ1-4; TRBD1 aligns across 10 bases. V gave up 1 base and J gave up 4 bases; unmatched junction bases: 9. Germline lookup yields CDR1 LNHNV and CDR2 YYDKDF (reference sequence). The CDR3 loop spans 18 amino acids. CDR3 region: CATSRAHDRGLGNEKLFF. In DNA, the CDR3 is TGTGCCACCAGCAGAGCCCACGACAGGGGGCTCGGTAATGAAAAACTGTTTTTT.

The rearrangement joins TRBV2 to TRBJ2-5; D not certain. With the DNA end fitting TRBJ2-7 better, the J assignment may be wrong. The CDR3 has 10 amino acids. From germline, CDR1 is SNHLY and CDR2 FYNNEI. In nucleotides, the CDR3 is TGTGCCAGCAAAGCCTACGAGCAGTACTTC. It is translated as CASKAYEQYF.

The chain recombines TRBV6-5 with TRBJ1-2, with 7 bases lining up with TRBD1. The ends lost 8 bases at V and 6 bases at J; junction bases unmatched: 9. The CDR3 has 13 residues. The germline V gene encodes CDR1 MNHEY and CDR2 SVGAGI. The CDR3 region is CASRSVGTDGYTF. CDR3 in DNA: TGTGCCAGCCGCTCTGTCGGGACAGATGGCTACACCTTC.

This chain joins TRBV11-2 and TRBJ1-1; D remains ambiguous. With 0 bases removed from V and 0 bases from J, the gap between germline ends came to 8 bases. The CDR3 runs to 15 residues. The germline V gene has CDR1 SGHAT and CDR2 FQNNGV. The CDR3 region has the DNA TGTGCCAGCAGCTTAGATGAGGCCATGAACACTGAAGCTTTCTTT. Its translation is CASSLDEAMNTEAFF. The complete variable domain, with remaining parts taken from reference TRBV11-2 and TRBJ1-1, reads EAGVAQSPRYKIIEKRQSVAFWCNPISGHATLYWYQQILGQGPKLLIQFQNNGVVDDSQLPKDRFSAERLKGVDSTLKIQPAKLEDSAVYLCASSLDEAMNTEAFFGQGTRLTVV.

The CDR3 protein is CASSLELDEQFF. CDR3 in DNA: TGTGCCAGCAGCTTAGAGTTGGATGAGCAGTTCTTC. The chain couples TRBV7-6 to TRBJ2-1, with no clear D. The CDR3 loop spans 12 amino acids. Germline CDR1 SGHVS, CDR2 FNYEAQ. V gave up 1 base and J gave up 8 bases, with 6 bases separating them.

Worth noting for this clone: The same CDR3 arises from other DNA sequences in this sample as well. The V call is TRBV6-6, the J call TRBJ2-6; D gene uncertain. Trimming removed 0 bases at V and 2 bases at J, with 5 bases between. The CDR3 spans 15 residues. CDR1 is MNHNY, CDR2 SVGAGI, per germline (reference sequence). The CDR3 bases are TGTGCCAGCAGTTACTCCCGACCTGGGGCCAACGTCCTGACTTTC. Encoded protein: CASSYSRPGANVLTF.

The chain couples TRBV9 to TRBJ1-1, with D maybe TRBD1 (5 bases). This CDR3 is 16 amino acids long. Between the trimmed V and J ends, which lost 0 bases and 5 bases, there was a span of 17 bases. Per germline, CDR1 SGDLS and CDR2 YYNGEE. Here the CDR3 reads CASSVAGGPVGTEAFF. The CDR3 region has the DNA TGTGCCAGCAGCGTAGCCGGGGGACCGGTAGGGACTGAAGCTTTCTTT.

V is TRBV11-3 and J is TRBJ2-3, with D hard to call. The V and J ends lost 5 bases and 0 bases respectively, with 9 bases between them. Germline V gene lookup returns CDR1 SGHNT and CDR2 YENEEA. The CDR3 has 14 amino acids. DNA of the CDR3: TGTGCCAGCAGCCGGACGGCTAGCACAGATACGCAGTATTTT. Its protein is CASSRTASTDTQYF.

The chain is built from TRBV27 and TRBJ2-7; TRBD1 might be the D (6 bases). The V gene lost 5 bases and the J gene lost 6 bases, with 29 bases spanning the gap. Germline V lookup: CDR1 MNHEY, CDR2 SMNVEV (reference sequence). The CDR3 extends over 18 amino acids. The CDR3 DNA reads TGTGCCAGCAGTCGGCAGGGGTCCCGCGCTAGCTTGTTCGGCGAGCAGTACTTC. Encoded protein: CASSRQGSRASLFGEQYF.

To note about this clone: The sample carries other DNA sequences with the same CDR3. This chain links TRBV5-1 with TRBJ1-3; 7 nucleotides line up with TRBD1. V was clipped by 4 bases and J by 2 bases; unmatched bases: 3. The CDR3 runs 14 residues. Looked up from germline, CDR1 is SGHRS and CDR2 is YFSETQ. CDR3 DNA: TGCGCCAGCAGCCCCGGGACAGCTGGAAACACCATATATTTT. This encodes CASSPGTAGNTIYF.

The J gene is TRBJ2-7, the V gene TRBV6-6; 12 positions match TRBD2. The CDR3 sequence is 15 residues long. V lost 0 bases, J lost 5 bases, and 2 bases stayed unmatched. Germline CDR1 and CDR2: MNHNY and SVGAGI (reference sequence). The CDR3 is CASSYSLAGGDEQYF. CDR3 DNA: TGTGCCAGCAGTTACTCACTAGCGGGAGGCGACGAGCAGTACTTC.

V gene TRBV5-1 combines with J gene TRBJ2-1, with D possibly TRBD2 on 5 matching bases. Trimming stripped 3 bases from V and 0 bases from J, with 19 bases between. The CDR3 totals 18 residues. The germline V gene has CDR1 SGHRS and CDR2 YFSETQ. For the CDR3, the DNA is TGCGCCAGCAGCTCCCACGCCGGGATGCAGAGCTCCTACAATGAGCAGTTCTTC. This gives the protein CASSSHAGMQSSYNEQFF.

CDR3 amino acids: CASSEIAGVNEQYF. The DNA of the CDR3 is TGCGCCAGCAGTGAGATAGCGGGTGTCAACGAGCAGTACTTC. This chain connects TRBV10-2 to TRBJ2-7; TRBD2 agrees at 7 bases. The CDR3 sequence is 14 residues long. V was clipped by 2 bases and J by 5 bases; unmatched bases: 6. The V gene's germline CDR1 is WSHSY and CDR2 SAAADI.

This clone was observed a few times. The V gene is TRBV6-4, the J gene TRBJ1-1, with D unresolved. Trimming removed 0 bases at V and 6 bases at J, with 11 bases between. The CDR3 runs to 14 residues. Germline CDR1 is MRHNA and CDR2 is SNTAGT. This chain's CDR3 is CASSDSSASAEAFF. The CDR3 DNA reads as TGTGCCAGCAGTGACTCATCGGCGTCAGCTGAAGCTTTCTTT.

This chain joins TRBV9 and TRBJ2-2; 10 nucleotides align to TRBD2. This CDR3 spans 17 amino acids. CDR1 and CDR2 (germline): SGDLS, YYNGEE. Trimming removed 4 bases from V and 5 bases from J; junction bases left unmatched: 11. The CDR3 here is CASSPRTSGRTTGELFF. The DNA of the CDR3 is TGTGCCAGCAGCCCGCGGACTAGCGGAAGAACTACCGGGGAGCTGTTTTTT.

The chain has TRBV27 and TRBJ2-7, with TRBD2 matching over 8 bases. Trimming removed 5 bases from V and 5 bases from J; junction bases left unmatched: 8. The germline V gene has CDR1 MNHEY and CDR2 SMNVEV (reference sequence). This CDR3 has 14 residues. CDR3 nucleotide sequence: TGTGCCAGCAGTACCTACACAGCGGGAGACGAGCAGTACTTC. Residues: CASSTYTAGDEQYF.

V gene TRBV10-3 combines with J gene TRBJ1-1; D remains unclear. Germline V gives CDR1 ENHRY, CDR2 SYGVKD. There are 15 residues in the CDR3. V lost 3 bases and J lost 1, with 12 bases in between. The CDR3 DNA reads TGTGCCATCAGTGACCGCGGTCGGTCGAACACTGAAGCTTTCTTT. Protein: CAISDRGRSNTEAFF.